This T cell receptor beta chain derives from a study of T-cell memory formation after mild COVID-19. Overall study context: For the most part, TCR clusters were specific to one donor.

The CDR3 spans 14 residues. Germline V CDR1 and CDR2: SGHAT, FQNNGV. J lost 5 bases, V lost 5 bases, and 8 bases had no gene match. The TCR alpha and TCR beta cDNA libraries, bearing sample barcodes and UMIs, were generated by 5'RACE using constant-segment primers. TCRdb re-derived calls from the 5' RACE reads in MiXCR, one entry per CDR3 protein. The sample records about 500,000 distinct CDR3 sequences, 20% being singletons. The chain joins TRBV11-2 to TRBJ2-5; TRBD1 matches at 7 bases. Sequencing was carried out using PBMCs or a T cell subset sorted from them (not recorded which). This sequence was found in an adult woman who had mild COVID-19 (a few samples of this study predate the infection). Cell type and time point are not known. Here the CDR3 reads CASSPGQWGETQYF. DNA of the CDR3: TGTGCCAGCAGCCCGGGACAGTGGGGGGAGACCCAGTACTTC.